This T cell receptor beta chain was obtained from a study of blood T cells in healthy people across ages. Study-wide results and caveats: Higher naive T cell percentage went strongly together with higher TCR beta diversity. Relative to aged donors, long-lived donors carried more naive CD4+ cells and displayed higher diversity.

The CDR3 is 14 residues long. Trimming took 3 bases from V and 4 from J, leaving 15 bases between them. CDR1 is DFQATT, CDR2 SNEGSKA, per germline (reference sequence). In its sample, this clonotype was seen a few times. Antigen unknown. It was with a sample-barcoded 5' primer and a J-beta primer mix that a second PCR of about 6 to 11 cycles was run. Unique molecular identifiers of 12 random nucleotides labeled each cDNA. TCRdb reprocessed the 5' RACE reads via MiXCR and lists one record per CDR3 protein. This table holds nearly 1 million distinct CDR3 sequences, roughly half found once. V is TRBV20-1 and J is TRBJ1-2; D call uncertain. The source material was blood. The TCR comes from a woman aged 60-75 years in good health. The CDR3 DNA is TGCAGTGCTAGCCCTCTTGGGGATTTCTATGGCTACACCTTC. It yields the protein CSASPLGDFYGYTF.